The rows below give T cell receptor beta chains drawn from one sample of a study of CD8 T cells in Susac syndrome. TCRdb passed the immunoSEQ multiplex PCR reads through MiXCR, listing each CDR3 protein once. The sample yields 71,000 or so distinct CDR3 sequences, just over 90% seen once. The specimen sequenced was CD4+ T cells from PBMCs. Receptors were obtained from a human donor with Susac syndrome. The conserved cysteine and the conserved F or W are not part of the CDR3 here. Each record gives: CDR3 protein, V gene.

CDR3: ASSKGIGGPGGETQY
V: TRBV6-1

CDR3: AWIGTANTGELF
V: TRBV30

CDR3: SASAPTSGAYEQY
V: TRBV20-1

CDR3: ASSLAGRGNYGYT
V: TRBV5-1

CDR3: ASSRTGEDQPQH
V: TRBV12-3/TRBV12-4

CDR3: AWSPPGSLTGEGQH
V: TRBV30

CDR3: SAKRQGAANTGELF
V: TRBV20-1

CDR3: ASSDGGLAGYT
V: TRBV2

CDR3: ASSRPGQGDSPLH
V: TRBV4-1

CDR3: ASSLQGGPDTQY
V: TRBV27

CDR3: ASSVNRGSQY
V: TRBV6-5

CDR3: ASSLGGLSGEAYEQY
V: TRBV7-2

CDR3: ATSDPGPLAGEQF
V: TRBV24-1

CDR3: ASSEIRDGSYEQY
V: TRBV6-1

CDR3: ASSLSRGDLPQPQH
V: TRBV27

CDR3: ASSSMTERRTEAF
V: TRBV7-3

CDR3: ASSEGITQY
V: TRBV2

CDR3: ASSFERPGVPGYT
V: TRBV13

CDR3: ASSLLHRGFEKLF
V: TRBV28

CDR3: ASSPISSYSSYEQY
V: TRBV18

CDR3: ASSLQGGADTQY
V: TRBV7-9

CDR3: SALGGTGGYEQY
V: TRBV29-1

CDR3: ASSPQWSTGELF
V: TRBV27

CDR3: ASSLWASGIQY
V: TRBV5-4

CDR3: SAAVLAVSTDTQY
V: TRBV20-1

CDR3: ASRAGRQFFDTQY
V: TRBV5-6

CDR3: ASSQDGAGGQVDTQY
V: TRBV4-1

CDR3: ASSYSGQGHSNQPQH
V: TRBV6-2/TRBV6-3

CDR3: ASSLLQKQETQY
V: TRBV28

CDR3: ASSNGHLLSYEQY
V: TRBV28

CDR3: ASHLPLAKNIQY
V: TRBV30

CDR3: AWSRTQAKNIQY
V: TRBV30

CDR3: ASSETGSTYEQY
V: TRBV9

CDR3: ASSLERGFTEAF
V: TRBV7-9

CDR3: AISAMDSSPLH
V: TRBV10-3

CDR3: SARELAGYQETQY
V: TRBV20-1

CDR3: ASSGTELTANYGYT
V: TRBV5-1

CDR3: AGTKGPLNTEAF
V: TRBV14

CDR3: ASSLSPGGNSPLH
V: TRBV7-3

CDR3: ASSLKDTQY
V: TRBV13

CDR3: ASSFRGQPGRF
V: TRBV28